The clone carrying this TCR beta chain was observed a few times. Amplification targeted TCR beta CDR3 regions from RNA transcripts. HTBI primers drove first-round RT-PCR of the TCR CDR3. TCRdb itself ran the multiplex PCR reads through MiXCR, one entry per CDR3 protein. This table has under 350,000 distinct CDR3 sequences, around a sixth appearing once. Diagnoses were made from clinical symptoms, serum measures (thyroxine and TRAb), thyroid ultrasound and orbital computed tomography. The entry originates in a study of T cells in Graves' hyperthyroidism and ophthalmopathy. J was trimmed by 10 bases and V by 4 bases; bases with no gene match: 9. Germline V lookup: CDR1 SEHNR, CDR2 FQNEAQ (reference sequence). The CDR3 sequence is 15 residues long.

Sequencing was done on a sample of blood. J is TRBJ1-6 and V is TRBV7-9; 8 bases agree with TRBD1. This clonotype was sampled from a woman between 50 and 59 years old with Graves' hyperthyroidism. The CDR3 sequence is CASSSKDRAPSPLHF. In nucleotides, the CDR3 is TGTGCCAGCAGCTCAAAGGACAGGGCTCCATCACCCCTCCACTTT.